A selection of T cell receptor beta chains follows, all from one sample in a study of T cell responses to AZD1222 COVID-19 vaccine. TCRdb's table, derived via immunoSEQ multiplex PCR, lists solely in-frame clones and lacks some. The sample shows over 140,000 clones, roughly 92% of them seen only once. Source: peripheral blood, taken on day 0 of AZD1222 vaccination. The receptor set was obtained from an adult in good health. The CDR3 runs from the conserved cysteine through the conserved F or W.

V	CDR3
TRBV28	CASSLLSGRFTDTQYF
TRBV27	CASSIVGGRGGYTF
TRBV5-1	CASSRTGTVTSGHNNEQFF
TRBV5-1	CASSLDGDQPQHF
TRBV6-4	CASSVQGGNEQFF
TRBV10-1	CASSEKRTGVGEQYF
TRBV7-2	CASRTSGSNNEQFF
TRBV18	CASSPPSPRVGPTGELFF
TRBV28	CASREYREYNEQFF
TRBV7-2	CASSLEVAPYNSPLHF
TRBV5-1	CASSLANTEAFF
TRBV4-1	CASSQDFLGLGRSHQPQHF
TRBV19	CASMGHNSGNTIYF
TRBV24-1	CATSDPGGNEQYF
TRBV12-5	CASGAGDSYQPQHF
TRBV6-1	CASSEFVGITYEQYF
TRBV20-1	CSARTLEQFF
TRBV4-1	CASSQGQGGIAGELFF
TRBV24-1	CATSDLTGLGDTQYF
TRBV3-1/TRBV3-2	CASSPGTGVRQPQHF
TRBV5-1	CASSQERDSENEKLFF
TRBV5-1	CASSLGLNQPQHF
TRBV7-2	CASSLAGYSVSAFF
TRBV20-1	CSASRRDGNTEAFF
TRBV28	CASSSAGDSSYEQYF
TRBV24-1	CATSDPTEPDYEQYF
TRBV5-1	CASSSGFIPSDSSSYEQYF
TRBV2	CASRGLAEINNEQFF
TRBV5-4	CASSLGGGYEQFF
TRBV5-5	CASSSAGGAYGYTF
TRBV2	CASTRQSYEQYF
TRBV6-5	CASSYSFSGELFF
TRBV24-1	CATSVDTDTQYF
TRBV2	CASIRDQNYEQYF
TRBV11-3	CASSLYGENEQFF
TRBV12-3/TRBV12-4	CASSLTGTQKLFF
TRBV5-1	CASSFSVIAGGNEQFF
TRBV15	CATGPGQGLADTQYF
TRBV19	CASSLEGGKSQYF
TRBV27	CASRSQREFMYFSDTQYF
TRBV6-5	CASRIERLSNSPLHF
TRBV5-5	CASSPETAPYEQYF
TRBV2	CASSERPRTTDTQYF
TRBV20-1	CSASNSYGYTF
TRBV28	CASSPIPLTGPSYNEQFF